This record covers a single TCR beta chain. Its binding antigen is unknown. The source of the sample is a study of T cells expressing NK-cell markers (dated by TCRdb to the early 2020s). Study-level background: Three sorted T-cell subsets (CD3+CD56+NKG2C+, CD3+CD56+NKG2C- and CD3+CD56-NKG2C+) from roughly 8 donors had their TCR beta-chain repertoires profiled. The study sequenced eight donors, all healthy volunteers chosen at random: three men and five women. Among the eight sequenced donors, seven were HCMV-seropositive and one was HCMV-seronegative. The libraries were sequenced on Illumina HiSeq 2000/2500, MiSeq or NextSeq, producing 2 x 150 bp reads. Summary of the overall study and its limitations: Whether the expanded NKG2C-expressing T cell clones were specific for HCMV antigens remained unclear. In six donors, the dominant CD3+CD56+NKG2C+ clonotypes were among the top 10 CD8+ clonotypes and accounted for roughly 1.0-7.0% of CD8+ T cells. Those dominant clonotypes were again the most abundant among CD3+CD56-NKG2C+ cells in a handful of donors, at roughly 25-65%.

For sequencing, an Illumina HiSeq 2000 was employed. TCR beta cDNA libraries were made by 5'RACE template switching that added a universal primer site and unique molecular identifiers. cDNA synthesis was primed from the TCR beta constant segment and was followed by two successive PCR amplification steps. The study's processing was this. MIGEC was used to demultiplex reads and group reads by UMI, and MiTCR was used to assemble and quantify clonotypes. To remove erroneous sequences, TCR cDNA sequences were retained only when supported by two or more reads. The tcR package was used for downstream repertoire analysis, and clonotypes were matched between fractions using CDR3 nucleotide sequence together with V segment. VDJmatch was used to annotate antigen specificity against VDJdb, with one amino acid substitution in CDR3 allowed. TCRdb reprocessed the reads, reporting each CDR3 protein sequence once and no DNA. The V and J calls reflect TCRdb's pipeline rather than the authors' work. The sample table includes a few hundred thousand distinct CDR3 sequences. Approximately 0.39% of the sample rests with the top ten.

To determine HCMV serostatus, a commercial ELISA kit was used to detect HCMV-specific IgG in serum. Peripheral blood mononuclear cells were isolated from blood by Ficoll density gradient centrifugation. From cysteine to phenylalanine, the CDR3 is 16 amino acids long. The DNA sequence is not available. The germline V gene gives CDR1 as SGHRS and CDR2 as YFSETQ. This sequence originates from a man younger than 35 in good health. Donor details come from another sample of the same person, matched by shared clones. Input material: blood T cells: a sorted CD56 or NKG2C T cell subset, CD4+ or CD8+ T cells, or bulk PBMC T cells (not recorded which). This chain joins TRBV5-1 to TRBJ2-2. For the CDR3, the sequence is CASSLGGQANTGELFF.